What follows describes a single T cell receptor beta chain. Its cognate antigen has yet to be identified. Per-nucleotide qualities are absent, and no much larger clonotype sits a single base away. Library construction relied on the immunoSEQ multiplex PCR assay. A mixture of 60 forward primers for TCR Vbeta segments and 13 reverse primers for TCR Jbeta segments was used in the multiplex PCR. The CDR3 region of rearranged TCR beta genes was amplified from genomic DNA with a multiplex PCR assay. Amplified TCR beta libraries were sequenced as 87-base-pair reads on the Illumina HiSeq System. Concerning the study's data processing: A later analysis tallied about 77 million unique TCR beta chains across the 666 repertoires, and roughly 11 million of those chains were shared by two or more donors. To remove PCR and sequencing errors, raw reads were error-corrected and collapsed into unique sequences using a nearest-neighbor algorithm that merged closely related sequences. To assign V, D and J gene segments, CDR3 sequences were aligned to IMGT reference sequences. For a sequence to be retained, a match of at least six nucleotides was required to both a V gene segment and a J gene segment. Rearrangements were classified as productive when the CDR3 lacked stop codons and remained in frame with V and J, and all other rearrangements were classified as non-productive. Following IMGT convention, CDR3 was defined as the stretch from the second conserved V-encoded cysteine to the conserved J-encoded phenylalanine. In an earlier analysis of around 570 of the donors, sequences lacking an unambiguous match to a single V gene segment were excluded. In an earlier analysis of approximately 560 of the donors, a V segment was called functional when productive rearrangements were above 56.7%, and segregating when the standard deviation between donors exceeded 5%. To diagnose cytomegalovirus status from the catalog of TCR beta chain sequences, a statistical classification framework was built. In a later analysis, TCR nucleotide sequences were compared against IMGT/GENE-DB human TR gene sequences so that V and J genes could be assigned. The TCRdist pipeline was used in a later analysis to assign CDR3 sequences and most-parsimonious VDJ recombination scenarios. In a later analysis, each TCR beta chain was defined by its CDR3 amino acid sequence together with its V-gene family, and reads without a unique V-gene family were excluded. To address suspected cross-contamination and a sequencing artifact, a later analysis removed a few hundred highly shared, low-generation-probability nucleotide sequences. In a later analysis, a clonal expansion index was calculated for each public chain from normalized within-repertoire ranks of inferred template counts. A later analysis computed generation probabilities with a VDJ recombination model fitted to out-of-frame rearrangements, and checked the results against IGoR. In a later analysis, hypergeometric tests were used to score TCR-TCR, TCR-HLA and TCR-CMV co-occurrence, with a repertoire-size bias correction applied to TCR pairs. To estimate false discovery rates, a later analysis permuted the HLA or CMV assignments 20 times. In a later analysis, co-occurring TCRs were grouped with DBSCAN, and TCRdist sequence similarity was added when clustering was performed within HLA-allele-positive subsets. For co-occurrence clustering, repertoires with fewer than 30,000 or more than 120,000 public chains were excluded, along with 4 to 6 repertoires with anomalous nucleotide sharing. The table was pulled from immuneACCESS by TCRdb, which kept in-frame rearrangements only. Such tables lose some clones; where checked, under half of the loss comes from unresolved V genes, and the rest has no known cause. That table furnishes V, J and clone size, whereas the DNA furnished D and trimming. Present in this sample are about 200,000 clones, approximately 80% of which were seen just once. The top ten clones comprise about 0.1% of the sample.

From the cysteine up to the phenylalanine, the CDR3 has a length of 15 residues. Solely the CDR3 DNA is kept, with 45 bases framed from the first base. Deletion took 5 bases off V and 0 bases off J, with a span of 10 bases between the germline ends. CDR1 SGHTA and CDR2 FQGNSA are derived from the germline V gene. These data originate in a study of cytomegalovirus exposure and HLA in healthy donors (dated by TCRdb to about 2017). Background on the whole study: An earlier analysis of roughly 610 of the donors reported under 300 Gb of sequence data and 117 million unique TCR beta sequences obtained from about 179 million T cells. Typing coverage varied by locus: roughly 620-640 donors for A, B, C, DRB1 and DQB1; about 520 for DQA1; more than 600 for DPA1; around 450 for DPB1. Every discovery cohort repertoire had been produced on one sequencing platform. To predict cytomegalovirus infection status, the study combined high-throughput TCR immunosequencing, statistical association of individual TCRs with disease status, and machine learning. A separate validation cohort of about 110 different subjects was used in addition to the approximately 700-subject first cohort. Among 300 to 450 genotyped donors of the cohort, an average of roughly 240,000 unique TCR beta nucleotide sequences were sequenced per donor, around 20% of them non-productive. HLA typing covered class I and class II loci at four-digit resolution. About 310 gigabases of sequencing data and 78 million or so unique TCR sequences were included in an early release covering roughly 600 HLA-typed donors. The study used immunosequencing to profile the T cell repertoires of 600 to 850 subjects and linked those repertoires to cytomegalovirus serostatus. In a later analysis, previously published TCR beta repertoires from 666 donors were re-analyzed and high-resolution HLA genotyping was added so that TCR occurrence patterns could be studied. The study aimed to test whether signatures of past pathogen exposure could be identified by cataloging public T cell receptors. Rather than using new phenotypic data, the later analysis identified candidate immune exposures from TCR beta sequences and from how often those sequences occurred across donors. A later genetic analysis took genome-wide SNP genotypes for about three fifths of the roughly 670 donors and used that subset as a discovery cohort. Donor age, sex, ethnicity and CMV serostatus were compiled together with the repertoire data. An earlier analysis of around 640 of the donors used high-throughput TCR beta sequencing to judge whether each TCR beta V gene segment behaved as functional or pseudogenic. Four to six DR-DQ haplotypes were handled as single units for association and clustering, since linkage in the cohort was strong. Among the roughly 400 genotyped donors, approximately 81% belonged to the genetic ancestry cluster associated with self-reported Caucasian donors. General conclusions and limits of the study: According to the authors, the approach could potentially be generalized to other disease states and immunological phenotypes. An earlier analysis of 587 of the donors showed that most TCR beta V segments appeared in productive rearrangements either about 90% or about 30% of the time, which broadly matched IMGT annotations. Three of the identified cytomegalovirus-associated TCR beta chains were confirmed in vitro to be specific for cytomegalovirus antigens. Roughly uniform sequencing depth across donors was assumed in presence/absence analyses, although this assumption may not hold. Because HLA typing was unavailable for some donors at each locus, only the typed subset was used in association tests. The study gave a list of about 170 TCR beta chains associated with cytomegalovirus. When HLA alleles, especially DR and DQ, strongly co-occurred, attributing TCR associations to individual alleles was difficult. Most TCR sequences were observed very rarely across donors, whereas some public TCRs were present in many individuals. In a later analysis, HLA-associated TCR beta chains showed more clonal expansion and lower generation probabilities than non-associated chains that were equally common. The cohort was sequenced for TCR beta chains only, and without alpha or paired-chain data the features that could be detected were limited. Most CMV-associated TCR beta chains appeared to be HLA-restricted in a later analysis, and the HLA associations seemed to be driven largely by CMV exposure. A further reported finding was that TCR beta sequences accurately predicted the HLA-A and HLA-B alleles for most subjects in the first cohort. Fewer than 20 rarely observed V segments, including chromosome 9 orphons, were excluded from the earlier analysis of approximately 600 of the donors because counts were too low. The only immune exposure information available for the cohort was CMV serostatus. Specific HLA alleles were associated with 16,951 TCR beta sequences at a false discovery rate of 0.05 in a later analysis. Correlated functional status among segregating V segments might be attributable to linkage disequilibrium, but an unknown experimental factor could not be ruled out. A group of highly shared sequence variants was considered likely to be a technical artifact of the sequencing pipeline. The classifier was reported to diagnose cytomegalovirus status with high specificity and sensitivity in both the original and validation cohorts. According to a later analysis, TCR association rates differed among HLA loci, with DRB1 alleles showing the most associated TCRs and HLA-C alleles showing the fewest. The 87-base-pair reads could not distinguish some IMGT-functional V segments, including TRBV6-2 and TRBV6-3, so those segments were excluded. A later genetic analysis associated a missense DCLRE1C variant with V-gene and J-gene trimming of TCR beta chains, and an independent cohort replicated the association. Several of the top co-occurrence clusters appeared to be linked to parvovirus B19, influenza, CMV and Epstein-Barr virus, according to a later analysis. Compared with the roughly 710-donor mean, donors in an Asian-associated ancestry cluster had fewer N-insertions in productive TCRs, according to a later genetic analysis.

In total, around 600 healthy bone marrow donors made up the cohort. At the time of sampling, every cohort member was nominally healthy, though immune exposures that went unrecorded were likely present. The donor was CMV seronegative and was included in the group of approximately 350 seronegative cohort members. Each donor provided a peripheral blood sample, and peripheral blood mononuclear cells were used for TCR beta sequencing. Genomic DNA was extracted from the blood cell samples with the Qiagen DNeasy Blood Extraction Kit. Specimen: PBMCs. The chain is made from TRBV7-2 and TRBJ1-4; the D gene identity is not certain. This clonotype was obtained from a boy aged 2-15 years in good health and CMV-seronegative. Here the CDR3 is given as CASSPHITTNEKLFF. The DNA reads TGTGCCAGCAGCCCCCACATCACAACTAATGAAAAACTGTTTTTT.